This T cell receptor beta chain is drawn from a study of CD4 T cells in relation to SARS-CoV-2 and coronaviruses (dated by TCRdb to the early 2020s). About the full investigation: In the ViraFEST assay, PBMCs were cultured with antigen for approximately ten days, after which TCR beta CDR3s were sequenced to identify antigen-specific clonal expansions. An HIV-1 Nef peptide pool or a culture without peptide was used as the negative reference condition. Memory CD4+ T cell crossreactivity between SARS-CoV-2 and common cold coronavirus spike proteins was assessed at the TCR clonotype level in the study. Shared crossreactive spike epitopes were mapped to their HLA restriction using patient-derived lymphoblastoid cell lines. A different TCR-beta assay, based on Illumina, was used to sequence expansion assays from other donors in the study. The Adaptive Biotechnologies TCR-sequencing kit was used to sequence samples from three pre-COVID donors and the naive versus memory experiments, whereas other data were Illumina-based.

The investigation overall reported the following: Approximately 61% of donors had memory CD4+ clonotypes that crossrecognized SARS-CoV-2 and at least one common cold coronavirus spike. Significantly weaker SARS-CoV-2-driven expansion was shown by crossreactive clones than by monoreactive clones, consistent with antigenic imprinting. No donor contributed both pre-pandemic and post-infection samples, which limited tracing the source of pre-existing responses. Since the crossreactivity analysis centred on spike protein, crossreactivity against other viral proteins was not assessed. The study was limited by small numbers of patients and tested TCRs.

CD4+ T cells from unexposed donors were collected before the COVID-19 pandemic (2011-2018). After about 10 days of culture, CD4+ T cells were isolated with the EasySep CD4+ T cell isolation kit. As far as cell numbers permitted, CD4+ T cells from unexposed donors were tested for reactivity against SARS-CoV-2 S and N as well as four spike pools from common cold coronaviruses. Each well received approximately 2 million PBMCs, cultured in IMDM supplemented with approximately 5.2% human AB serum and around 9 IU/ml IL-2. Half of the culture medium was replaced with fresh IL-2-containing medium on days 3 and 7. In general, every peptide culture condition was set up in three replicate wells. The leukapheresis product used for the unexposed donors was purchased from a commercial source. PBMCs were isolated from leukapheresis product or whole blood by Ficoll-Paque PLUS gradient centrifugation. PBMCs were either used fresh in the expansion assay or cryopreserved at -140 degrees C. The QIAamp Micro DNA Kit was used to extract genomic DNA from the CD4+ T cells.

Turning to this clone: Its antigen has not been determined. No much larger clone is present one base from it, and per-base qualities are unavailable.

Libraries came from the immunoSEQ multiplex PCR assay. The source study handled its data this way. During preprocessing, nonproductive sequences were removed, along with CDR3s that did not begin with C, did not end with F or W, or were shorter than 7 amino acids. Antigen-specific clonotypes were called with the MANAFEST web app on the basis of expansion relative to the reference and to other culture wells. A clone was considered positive if the clone showed significant expansion compared with the reference culture in 2 of 3 replicate wells at an FDR below 0.05. Positive clones also required significant expansion versus all other tandem wells and an odds ratio above 5. CDR3 homology was measured as pairwise Levenshtein distance, computed with the stringdist R package after trimming three terminal residues from each end. Entries here come from immuneACCESS through TCRdb and include only in-frame sequences with V and J called. Some clones fail to appear in such tables; in the studies checked, an unresolved V gene covers under half of the shortfall, and the cause of the remainder is unknown. The DNA was the basis for D and trimming; V, J and clone size are from that table. The sample profile shows 20,000 to 25,000 clones; 74% of them were found once. The ten largest account for 9.5% to 15% of the sample.

The source is a human donor in good health. Sequencing was performed on CD4+ T cells from PBMCs, cultured in vitro.

The nucleotide sequence is given as TGTGCCAGCAGCTTACTGGGGCAAGGGGGGGGCGGCTACACCTTC. Protein translation: CASSLLGQGGGGYTF. The rearrangement joined TRBV13 to TRBJ1-2; the D segment could be TRBD1, given 6 matching bases. Measured from the cysteine to the phenylalanine, the CDR3 is 15 residues long. The kept DNA is CDR3 alone, 45 bases in frame from the first base. V lost 2 bases and J lost 8 bases; the stretch between them is 18 bases long. Reading the germline V gene (reference sequence) gives CDR1 PRHDT and CDR2 FYEKMQ.